This T cell receptor beta chain was observed in a study of CD8+CD57+ T cells in acquired aplastic anemia. This clonotype was detected only a few times. All patients picked for sequencing had shown, by flow cytometry, an expansion of CD8+CD57+ cells. The study profiled TCR beta VDJ and CDR3 using genomic DNA as template. Via MiXCR, TCRdb re-called the reads, giving one row per CDR3 protein. The sample yields 150,000 to 160,000 distinct CDR3 sequences, less than 60% seen once. Per the germline V gene, CDR1 is MNHEY and CDR2 is SVGAGI. The CDR3 is made up of 18 amino acids. Deletions cut 0 bases from V and 1 base from J, with 15 bases between.

Sequences were obtained from sorted CD4+, CD8+, or CD8+CD57+ T cells (not recorded which) from PBMCs. The rearrangement uses TRBV6-5 and TRBJ2-2, with TRBD2 as a possible D gene (7 bases). The TCR comes from a human donor with aplastic anemia. The CDR3 DNA is TGTGCCAGCAGTTACTCGACGGGGGCTAGCGGGAACACCGGGGAGCTGTTTTTT. Its protein is CASSYSTGASGNTGELFF.